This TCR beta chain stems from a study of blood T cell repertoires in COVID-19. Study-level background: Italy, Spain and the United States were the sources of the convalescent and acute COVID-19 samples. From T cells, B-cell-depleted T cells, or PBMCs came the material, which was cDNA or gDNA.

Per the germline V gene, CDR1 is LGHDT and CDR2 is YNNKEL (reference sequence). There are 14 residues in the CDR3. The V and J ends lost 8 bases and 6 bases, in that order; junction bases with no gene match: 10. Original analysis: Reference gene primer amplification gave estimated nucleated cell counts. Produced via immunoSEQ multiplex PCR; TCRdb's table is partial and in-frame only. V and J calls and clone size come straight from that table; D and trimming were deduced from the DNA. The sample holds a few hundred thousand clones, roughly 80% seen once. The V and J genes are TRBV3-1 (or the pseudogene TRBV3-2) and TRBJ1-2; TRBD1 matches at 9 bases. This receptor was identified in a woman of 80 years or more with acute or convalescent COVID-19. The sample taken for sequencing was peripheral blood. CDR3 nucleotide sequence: TGTGCCAGCTGCAATTTACAGGGGGCTAATGGCTACACCTTC. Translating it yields CASCNLQGANGYTF.